This TCR beta chain originates from a study of shared clonotypes between healthy human individuals. The wider study: For every donor, three CD4 naive, three CD4 memory, two CD8 naive and one CD8 memory plates were used.

Naive CD8 cells lacked CD45RO, underwent positive selection for CCR7 and left out terminally differentiated effector memory CD45RA+ cells. The table came from immunoSEQ multiplex PCR; TCRdb's copy has only in-frame clones and leaves some out. The sample consists of more than 2 million clones, approximately 94% of them appearing once. Study-level points and caveats: Rarefaction gave evidence that sorted-subset sequencing remained incomplete despite large depth. It was expected that sequencing depth would affect clonotype sharing among donors.

Germline lookup yields CDR1 SGDLS and CDR2 YYNGEE. The CDR3 covers 12 residues. J lost 11 bases, V lost 3 bases, and 7 bases had no gene match. About this clone: Its antigen is undetermined.

The sequenced sample consisted of naive CD8+ T cells sorted from blood. J is TRBJ1-2 and V is TRBV9; 7 bases agree with TRBD1. This clonotype was obtained from a man aged 18 to 30 in good health. In DNA, the CDR3 is TGTGCCAGCAGCGGCTCCCCGGGACAGTACACCTTC. Encoded protein: CASSGSPGQYTF.